These T cell receptor beta chains were read from a single sample in a study of response to subunit inactivated influenza vaccine. One entry per CDR3 protein results from TCRdb running MiXCR on the RT-PCR reads. The table records more than 450,000 distinct CDR3 sequences, around 8% of them present only once. The sequencing here drew on PBMCs from blood, taken about 24 months after vaccination. These TCRs come from a man aged 50 to 69 who received an inactivated influenza vaccine. Each CDR3 is given with its conserved first and last residue. Fields, in order: D gene, clone size, V gene, J gene, CDR3 DNA, CDR3 protein. A D gene is named only where the DNA matches it firmly. Size tells how often a clone was seen (once, few, many) or the class of an expanded clone, and some rows leave it out.

-	many	TRBV5-1	TRBJ2-6	TGCGCCAGCAGCTTGGAATTGGCAAGTGGGGCCAACGTCCTGACTTTC	CASSLELASGANVLTF
-	-	TRBV7-2	TRBJ2-7	TGTGCCAGCAGGCGCGAGGTAGCGGCATACGAGCAGTACTTC	CASRREVAAYEQYF
-	few	TRBV7-2	TRBJ1-5	TGTGCCAGCAGCTTTACGGGGGTTAATCAGCCCCAGCATTTT	CASSFTGVNQPQHF
-	few	TRBV28	TRBJ2-2	TGTGCCAGCAGTAAAGCGCCCCACCCAACCGGGGAGCTGTTTTTT	CASSKAPHPTGELFF
TRBD2	-	TRBV12-3/TRBV12-4	TRBJ2-1	TGTGCCAGCAGAGGGACTAGCGGAATCCTGAGCTCCTACAATGAGCAGTTCTTC	CASRGTSGILSSYNEQFF
TRBD2	few	TRBV5-1	TRBJ2-7	TGCGCCAGCGGACTAGACTACAGCTCCTACGAGCAGTACTTC	CASGLDYSSYEQYF
-	many	TRBV7-2	TRBJ1-3	TGTGCCAGCAGCTTAGCAGGGGCTCGTGGAAACACCATATATTTT	CASSLAGARGNTIYF
-	-	TRBV5-1	TRBJ1-2	TGCGCCAGCAGCTTAGAGACGGCAGGCGACTACACCTTC	CASSLETAGDYTF
TRBD1	few	TRBV6-1	TRBJ1-1	TGTGCCAGCAGTGATGCCGGGACAGGGGTCACTGAAGCTTTCTTT	CASSDAGTGVTEAFF
-	few	TRBV6-2/TRBV6-3	TRBJ2-1	TGTGCCAGCAGGGGCCCTGAGCAGTTCTTC	CASRGPEQFF
-	-	TRBV7-8	TRBJ1-4	TGTGCCAGCAGCCCACGTAGGAGCGTGGAAAAACTGTTTTTT	CASSPRRSVEKLFF
TRBD2	few	TRBV3-1	TRBJ2-5	TGTGCCAGCAGCCTCAGCGGGGGGGCCCAGTACTTC	CASSLSGGAQYF
-	many	TRBV12-3/TRBV12-4	TRBJ1-1	TGTGCCAGCAGTTTAGTAACCGGCACTGAAGCTTTCTTT	CASSLVTGTEAFF
-	-	TRBV5-1	TRBJ2-3	TGCGCCAGCAGCGACACCCCGGATACGCAGTATTTT	CASSDTPDTQYF
TRBD2	-	TRBV28	TRBJ2-1	TGTGCCAGCGCCACGGGGGGGCGCGTCTACAATGAGCAGTTCTTC	CASATGGRVYNEQFF
TRBD1	-	TRBV6-5	TRBJ2-3	TGTGCCAGCAGTTACTCGCGGACAGGGGTAGGAGATACGCAGTATTTT	CASSYSRTGVGDTQYF
-	-	TRBV20-1	TRBJ2-7	TGCAGTGCTTATTTGGGAGGGGGCTCTTACGAGCAGTACTTC	CSAYLGGGSYEQYF
TRBD2	few	TRBV5-5	TRBJ2-1	TGTGCCAGCAGCTTGGCAGCGGGGGGGTTCTACAATGAGCAGTTCTTC	CASSLAAGGFYNEQFF
-	-	TRBV28	TRBJ1-1	TGTGCCAGCAGTTTATACATTGGACAGAACACTGAAGCTTTCTTT	CASSLYIGQNTEAFF
-	-	TRBV7-9	TRBJ1-2	TGTGCCAGCAGCCGTGGCCCAGGACTTACCTCTGGCTACACCTTC	CASSRGPGLTSGYTF
-	-	TRBV10-3	TRBJ2-7	TGTGCCATCAGCCCCACGGCCGACGAGCAGTACTTC	CAISPTADEQYF
TRBD2	many	TRBV20-1	TRBJ2-4	TGCAGTGCTAGAGACCTCAATCTAGCGGGCCAGTACTTC	CSARDLNLAGQYF
-	many	TRBV20-1	TRBJ1-5	TGCAGTGCTGGGCTCCCGGGCAATCAGCCCCAGCATTTT	CSAGLPGNQPQHF
TRBD2	few	TRBV5-1	TRBJ2-7	TGCGCCAGCAGTTACGGACTAGAACCCTCCTACGAGCAGTACTTC	CASSYGLEPSYEQYF
TRBD2	-	TRBV20-1	TRBJ2-7	TGCAGTGCTAGACGACCGGCGGGAGGGGGCGAGCAGTACTTC	CSARRPAGGGEQYF
-	few	TRBV4-3	TRBJ2-5	TGCGCCAGCAGCCAAGATCAAAGAGAGACCCAGTACTTC	CASSQDQRETQYF
-	few	TRBV29-1	TRBJ1-1	TGCAGCGTTCGGCACCTCATTAGGGACACTGAAGCTTTCTTT	CSVRHLIRDTEAFF
TRBD1	-	TRBV12-3/TRBV12-4	TRBJ1-1	TGTGCCAGCAGTCCCGGGACAGGGGGGGCAGCTTTCTTT	CASSPGTGGAAFF
-	-	TRBV5-1	TRBJ2-3	TGCGCCAGCAGCCCGGATGAGGGGGACACGCAGTATTTT	CASSPDEGDTQYF
-	few	TRBV5-1	TRBJ2-3	TGCGCCGGGCTACTCTTAGGACCGCCGAGTTTTCGCACAGATACGCAGTATTTT	CAGLLLGPPSFRTDTQYF
-	many	TRBV24-1	TRBJ2-7	TGTGCCACCAGTGATGGACCCACCGCCGAGCAGTACTTC	CATSDGPTAEQYF
-	-	TRBV9	TRBJ1-5	TGTGCCAGCTCCGTAGGGAGCGGGGGCGGCAATCAGCCCCAGCATTTT	CASSVGSGGGNQPQHF
-	-	TRBV28	TRBJ1-4	TGTGCCAGCACGGTTGGCAGGGTCGGCGAAAAACTGTTTTTT	CASTVGRVGEKLFF
-	few	TRBV12-3/TRBV12-4	TRBJ1-2	TGTGCCAGCAGTTTAGGCGGGACAACCTACACCTTC	CASSLGGTTYTF
-	few	TRBV4-2	TRBJ2-1	TGTGCCAGCAGCCAAGATCAAAACAATGAGCAGTTCTTC	CASSQDQNNEQFF
-	many	TRBV10-3	TRBJ2-4	TGTGCCAGCGGACTGGGGGGGGGCCGGGAAAACATTCAGTACTTC	CASGLGGGRENIQYF
-	-	TRBV11-2	TRBJ1-5	TGTGCCAGCAGCGTTGTCGGCGGGAGCAATCAGCCCCAGCATTTT	CASSVVGGSNQPQHF
-	many	TRBV27	TRBJ2-1	TGTGCCAACAACAGGGATTTCTACAATGAGCAGTTCTTC	CANNRDFYNEQFF
-	few	TRBV4-2	TRBJ1-1	TGTGCCAGCAGCCAAGTGACAGGACTTAGCACTGAAGCTTTCTTT	CASSQVTGLSTEAFF
TRBD1	many	TRBV6-2/TRBV6-3	TRBJ2-5	TGTGCCAGCAGTTTTCGCCTGACAGGGGAGTCGAGCGAGACCCAGTACTTC	CASSFRLTGESSETQYF
-	few	TRBV20-1	TRBJ2-1	TGCAGTGCTAGATTGGACGGAGGGCCCAACAATGAGCAGTTCTTC	CSARLDGGPNNEQFF
TRBD1	few	TRBV7-2	TRBJ1-3	TGTGCCAGCAGCCCAGGGGGTTATTCTGGAAACACCATATATTTT	CASSPGGYSGNTIYF
-	few	TRBV25-1	TRBJ1-4	TGTGCCAGCAGTGAATTTAGCTACAGCGAGGAGGAAAAACTGTTTTTT	CASSEFSYSEEEKLFF
-	many	TRBV7-8	TRBJ1-5	TGTGCCAGCAGCCCCCCGGACGGTGGGGCCCAGCATTTT	CASSPPDGGAQHF
-	-	TRBV7-8	TRBJ2-3	TGTGCCAGCAGCGAGGCCGGGCCTTTCGATACGCAGTATTTT	CASSEAGPFDTQYF
TRBD2	-	TRBV7-9	TRBJ2-2	TGTGCCAGCAGCTTAATGACTAGCTCCAGGGAGCTGTTTTTT	CASSLMTSSRELFF
-	many	TRBV12-3/TRBV12-4	TRBJ2-7	TGTGCCAGCAGTTTAAGGGCTAGGGATGAGCAGTACTTC	CASSLRARDEQYF
-	few	TRBV7-9	TRBJ1-4	TGTGCCAGCAGCTTAGAGCCCGCAGGGAATGAAAAACTGTTTTTT	CASSLEPAGNEKLFF